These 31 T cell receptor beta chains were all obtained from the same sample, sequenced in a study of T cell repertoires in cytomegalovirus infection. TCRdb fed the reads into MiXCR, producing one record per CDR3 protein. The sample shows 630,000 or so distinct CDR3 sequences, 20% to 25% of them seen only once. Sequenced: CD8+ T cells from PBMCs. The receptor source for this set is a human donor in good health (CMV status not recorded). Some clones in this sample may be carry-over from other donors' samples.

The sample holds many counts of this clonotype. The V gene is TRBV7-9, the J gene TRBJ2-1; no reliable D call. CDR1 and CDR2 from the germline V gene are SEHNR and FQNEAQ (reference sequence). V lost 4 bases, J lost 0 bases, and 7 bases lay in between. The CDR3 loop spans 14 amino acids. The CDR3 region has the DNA TGTGCCAGCAGCTCGGCAGTCTCCTACAATGAGCAGTTCTTC. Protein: CASSSAVSYNEQFF.

The CDR3 DNA is TGTGCCAGCAGTTATCGGGGGGCAGCCTACAATGAGCAGTTCTTC. Its protein is CASSYRGAAYNEQFF. The rearrangement uses TRBV6-2 or TRBV6-3 and TRBJ2-1; TRBD2 is a possible D gene (7 bases). The CDR3 has 15 amino acids. CDR1 and CDR2 (germline): MNHEY, SVGEGT. The germline V and J ends were trimmed by 3 bases and 2 bases, with 11 bases remaining between them.

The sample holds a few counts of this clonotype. CDR3 bases: TGCAGTGCTAGCGGAAGGGTTAGCTATGGCTACACCTTC. Protein: CSASGRVSYGYTF. This rearrangement joins TRBV20-1 to TRBJ1-2; D is ambiguous. The CDR3 consists of 13 residues. The V end lost 3 bases, the J end lost 4 bases, and 12 bases lay between the germline ends. The germline gives CDR1 DFQATT, CDR2 SNEGSKA (reference sequence).

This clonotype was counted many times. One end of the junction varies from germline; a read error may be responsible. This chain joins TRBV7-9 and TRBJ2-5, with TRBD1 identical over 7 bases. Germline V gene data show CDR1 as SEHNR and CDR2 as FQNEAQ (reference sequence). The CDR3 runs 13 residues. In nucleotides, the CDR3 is TGTGCTAGCAGCTCGACAGGGCAAGAGACCCAGTACTTC. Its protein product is CASSSTGQETQYF.

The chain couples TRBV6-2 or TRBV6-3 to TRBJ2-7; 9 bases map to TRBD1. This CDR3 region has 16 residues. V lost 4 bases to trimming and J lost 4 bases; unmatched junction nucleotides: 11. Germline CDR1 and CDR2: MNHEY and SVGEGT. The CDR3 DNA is TGTGCCAGCAGTTTCGCACAGCCGGGACAGGGATACGAGCAGTACGTC. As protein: CASSFAQPGQGYEQYV.

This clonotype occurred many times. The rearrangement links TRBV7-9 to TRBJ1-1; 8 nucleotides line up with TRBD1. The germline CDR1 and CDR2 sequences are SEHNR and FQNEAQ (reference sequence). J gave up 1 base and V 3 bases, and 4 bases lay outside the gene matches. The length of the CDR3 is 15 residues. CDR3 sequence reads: CASSLTDRENTEAFF. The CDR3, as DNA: TGTGCCAGCAGCTTGACGGACAGGGAGAACACTGAAGCTTTCTTT.

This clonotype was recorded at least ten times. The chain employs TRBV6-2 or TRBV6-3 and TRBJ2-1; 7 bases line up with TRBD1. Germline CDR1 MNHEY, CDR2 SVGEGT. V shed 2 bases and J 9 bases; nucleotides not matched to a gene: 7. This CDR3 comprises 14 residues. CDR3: CASSYPTGAGEQFF. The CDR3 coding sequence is TGTGCCAGCAGTTACCCCACAGGGGCTGGTGAGCAGTTCTTC.

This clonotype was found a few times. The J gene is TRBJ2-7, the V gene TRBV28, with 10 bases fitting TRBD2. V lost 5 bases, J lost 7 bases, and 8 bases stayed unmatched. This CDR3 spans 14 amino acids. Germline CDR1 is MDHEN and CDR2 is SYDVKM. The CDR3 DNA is TGTGCCAGCAGTCTACTAGCGGGGCCGGGGGAGCAGTACTTC. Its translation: CASSLLAGPGEQYF. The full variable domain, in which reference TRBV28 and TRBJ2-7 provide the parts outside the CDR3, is DVKVTQSSRYLVKRTGEKVFLECVQDMDHENMFWYRQDPGLGLRLIYFSYDVKMKEKGDIPEGYSVSREKKERFSLILESASTNQTSMYLCASSLLAGPGEQYFGPGTRLTVT.

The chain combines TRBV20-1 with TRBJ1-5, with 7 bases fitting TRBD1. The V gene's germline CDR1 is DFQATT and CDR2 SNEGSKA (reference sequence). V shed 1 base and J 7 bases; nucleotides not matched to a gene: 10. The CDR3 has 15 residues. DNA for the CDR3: TGCAGTGCTAGAGGTCCCCAGGGGGAGAGACAGCCCCAGCATTTT. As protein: CSARGPQGERQPQHF.

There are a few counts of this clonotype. DNA of the CDR3: TGTGCCATCCGAGTGGGGCGGGGTGGGGCAGATACGCAGTATTTT. Encoded protein: CAIRVGRGGADTQYF. The rearrangement links TRBV10-3 to TRBJ2-3; D is perhaps TRBD2 (6 bases). Looked up from germline, CDR1 is ENHRY and CDR2 is SYGVKD. This CDR3 has 15 amino acids. Deletions cut 8 bases from V and 4 bases from J, with 19 bases between.

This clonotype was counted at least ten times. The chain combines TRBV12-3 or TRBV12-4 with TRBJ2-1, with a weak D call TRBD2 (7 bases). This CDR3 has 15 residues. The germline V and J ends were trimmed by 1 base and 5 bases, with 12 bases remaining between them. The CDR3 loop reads CASSLVGGRNNEQFF. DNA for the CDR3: TGTGCCAGCAGTTTAGTGGGGGGGCGTAACAATGAGCAGTTCTTC.

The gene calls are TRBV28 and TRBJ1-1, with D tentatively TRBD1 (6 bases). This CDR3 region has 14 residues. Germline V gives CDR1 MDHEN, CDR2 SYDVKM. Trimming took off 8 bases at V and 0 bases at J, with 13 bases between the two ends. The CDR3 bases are TGTGCCAGCTGTCGGGACATGATGAACACTGAAGCTTTCTTT. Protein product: CASCRDMMNTEAFF.

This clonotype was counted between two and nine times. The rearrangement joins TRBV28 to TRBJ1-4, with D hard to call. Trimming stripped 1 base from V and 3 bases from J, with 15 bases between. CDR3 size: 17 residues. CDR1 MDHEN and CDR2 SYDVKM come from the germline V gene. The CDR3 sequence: CASSLFGPSSSNEKLFF. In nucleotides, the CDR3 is TGTGCCAGCAGTTTATTTGGACCCTCTTCATCTAATGAAAAACTGTTTTTT.

CDR3 DNA: TGTGCCATCAGAGACCCCGGGAGACCAGGGCATACGCAGTATTTT. Its translation is CAIRDPGRPGHTQYF. J is TRBJ2-3 and V is TRBV10-3; D is possibly TRBD2 (6 bases). V gave up 6 bases and J gave up 7 bases, with 20 bases separating them. In germline, CDR1 is ENHRY, CDR2 SYGVKD. The CDR3 has 15 residues.

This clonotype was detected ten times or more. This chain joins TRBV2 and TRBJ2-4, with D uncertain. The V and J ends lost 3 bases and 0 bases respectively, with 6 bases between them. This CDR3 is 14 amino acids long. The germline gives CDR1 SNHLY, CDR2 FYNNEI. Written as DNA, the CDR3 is TGTGCCAGCAGTGATAGGTTAGCCAAAAACATTCAGTACTTC. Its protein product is CASSDRLAKNIQYF.

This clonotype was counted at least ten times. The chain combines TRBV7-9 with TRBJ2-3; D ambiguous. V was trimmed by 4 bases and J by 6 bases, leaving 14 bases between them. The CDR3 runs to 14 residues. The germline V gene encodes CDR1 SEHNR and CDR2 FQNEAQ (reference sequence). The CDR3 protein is CASSSPGLKDTQYF. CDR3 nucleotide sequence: TGTGCCAGCAGCTCCCCCGGGCTTAAGGATACGCAGTATTTT.

In DNA form, the CDR3 reads TGTGCCAGCAGTTTATCGGCAGGTCGAGGCGAGCAGTACTTC. This gives the protein CASSLSAGRGEQYF. This chain uses TRBV27 with TRBJ2-7; D not resolved. Trimming cost V 0 bases and J 6 bases, with 12 bases left between them. The CDR3 extends over 14 amino acids. Germline CDR1 reads MNHEY; CDR2 reads SMNVEV (reference sequence).

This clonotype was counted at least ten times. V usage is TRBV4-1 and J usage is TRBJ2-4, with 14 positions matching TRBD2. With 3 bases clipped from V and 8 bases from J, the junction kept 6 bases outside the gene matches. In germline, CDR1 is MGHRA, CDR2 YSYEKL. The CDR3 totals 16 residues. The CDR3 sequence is CASSHRLAGGPDIQYF. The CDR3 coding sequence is TGCGCCAGCAGCCACCGACTAGCGGGGGGGCCTGACATTCAGTACTTC.

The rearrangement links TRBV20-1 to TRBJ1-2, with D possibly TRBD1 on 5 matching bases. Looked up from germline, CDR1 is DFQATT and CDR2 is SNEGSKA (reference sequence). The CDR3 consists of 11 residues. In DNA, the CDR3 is TGCACCGGAGGAGGGGACTATGGCTACACCTTC. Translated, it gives CTGGGDYGYTF.

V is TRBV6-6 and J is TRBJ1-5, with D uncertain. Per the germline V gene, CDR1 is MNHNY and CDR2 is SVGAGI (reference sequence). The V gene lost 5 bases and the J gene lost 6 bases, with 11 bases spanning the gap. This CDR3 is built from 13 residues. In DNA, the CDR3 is TGTGCCAGCAGTCCCGCGTCTGGTCAGCCCCAGCATTTT. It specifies CASSPASGQPQHF.

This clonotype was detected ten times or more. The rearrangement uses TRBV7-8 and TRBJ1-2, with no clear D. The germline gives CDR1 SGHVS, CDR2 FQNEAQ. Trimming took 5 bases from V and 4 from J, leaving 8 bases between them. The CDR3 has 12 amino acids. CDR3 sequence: CASSPEAYGYTF. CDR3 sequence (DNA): TGTGCCAGCAGCCCCGAGGCCTATGGCTACACCTTC.

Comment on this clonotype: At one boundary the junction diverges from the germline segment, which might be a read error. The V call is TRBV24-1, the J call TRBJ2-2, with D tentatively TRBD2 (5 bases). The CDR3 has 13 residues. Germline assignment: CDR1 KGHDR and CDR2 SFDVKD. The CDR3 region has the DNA TGTGCCACCAGTGTCCATGAGGCTGGGGAGCTGTATTTT. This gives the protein CATSVHEAGELYF.

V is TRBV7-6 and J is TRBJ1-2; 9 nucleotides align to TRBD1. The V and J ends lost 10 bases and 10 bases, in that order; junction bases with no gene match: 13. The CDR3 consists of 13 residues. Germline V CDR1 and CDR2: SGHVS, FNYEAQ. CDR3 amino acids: CANRKGQGTDYTF. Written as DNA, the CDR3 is TGTGCCAACAGAAAAGGACAGGGGACCGACTACACCTTC.

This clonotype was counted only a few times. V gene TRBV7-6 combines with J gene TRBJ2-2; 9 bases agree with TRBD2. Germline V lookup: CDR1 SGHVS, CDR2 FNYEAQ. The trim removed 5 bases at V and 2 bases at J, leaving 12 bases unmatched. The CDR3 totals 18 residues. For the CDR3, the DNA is TGTGCCAGCAGCCTCGCTCCGGGACTAGCTATAAACACCGGGGAGCTGTTTTTT. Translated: CASSLAPGLAINTGELFF.

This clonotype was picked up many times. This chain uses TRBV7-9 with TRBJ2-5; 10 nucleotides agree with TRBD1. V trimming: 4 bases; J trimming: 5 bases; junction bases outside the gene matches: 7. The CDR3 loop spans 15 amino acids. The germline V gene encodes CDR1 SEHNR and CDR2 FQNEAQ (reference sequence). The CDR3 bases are TGTGCCAGCAGCTCATTCGGGACAGGGGTTGAGACCCAGTACTTC. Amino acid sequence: CASSSFGTGVETQYF.

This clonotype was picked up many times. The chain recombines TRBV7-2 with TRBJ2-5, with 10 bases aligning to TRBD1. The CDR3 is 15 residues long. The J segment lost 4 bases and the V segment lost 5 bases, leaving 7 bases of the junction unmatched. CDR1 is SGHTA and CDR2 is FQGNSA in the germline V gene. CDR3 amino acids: CASSPGTGARETQYF. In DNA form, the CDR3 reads TGTGCCAGCAGCCCCGGGACAGGGGCACGAGAGACCCAGTACTTC.

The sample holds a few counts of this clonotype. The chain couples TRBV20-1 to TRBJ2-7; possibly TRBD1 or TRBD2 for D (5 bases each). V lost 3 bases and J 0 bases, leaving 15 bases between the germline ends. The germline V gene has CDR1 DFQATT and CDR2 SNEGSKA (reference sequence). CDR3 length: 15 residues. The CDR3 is CSARPGRGSSYEQYF. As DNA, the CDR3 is TGCAGTGCTAGGCCGGGACGGGGAAGCTCCTACGAGCAGTACTTC.

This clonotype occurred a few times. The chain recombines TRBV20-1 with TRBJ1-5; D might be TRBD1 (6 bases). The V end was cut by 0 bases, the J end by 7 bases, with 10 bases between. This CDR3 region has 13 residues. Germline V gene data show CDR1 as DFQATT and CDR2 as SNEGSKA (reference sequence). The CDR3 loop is CSARERGAQPQHF. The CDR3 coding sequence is TGCAGTGCTAGAGAAAGGGGGGCGCAGCCCCAGCATTTT.

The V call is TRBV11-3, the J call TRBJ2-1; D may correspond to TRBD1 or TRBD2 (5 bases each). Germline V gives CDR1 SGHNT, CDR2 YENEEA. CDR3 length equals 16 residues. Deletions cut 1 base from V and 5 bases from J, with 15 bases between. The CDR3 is CASSLVAAGAHNEQFF. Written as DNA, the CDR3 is TGTGCCAGCAGCTTAGTAGCCGCCGGGGCCCACAATGAGCAGTTCTTC. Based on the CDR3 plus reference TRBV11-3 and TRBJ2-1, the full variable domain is EAGVVQSPRYKIIEKKQPVAFWCNPISGHNTLYWYLQNLGQGPELLIRYENEEAVDDSQLPKDRFSAERLKGVDSTLKIQPAELGDSAVYLCASSLVAAGAHNEQFFGPGTRLTVL.

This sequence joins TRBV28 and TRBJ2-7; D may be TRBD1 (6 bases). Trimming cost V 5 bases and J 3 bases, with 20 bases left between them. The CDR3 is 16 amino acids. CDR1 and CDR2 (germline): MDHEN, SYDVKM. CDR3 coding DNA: TGTGCCAGCAGTCCCTACGAGGGTTCCAGGGGCTACGAGCAGTACGTC. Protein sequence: CASSPYEGSRGYEQYV.

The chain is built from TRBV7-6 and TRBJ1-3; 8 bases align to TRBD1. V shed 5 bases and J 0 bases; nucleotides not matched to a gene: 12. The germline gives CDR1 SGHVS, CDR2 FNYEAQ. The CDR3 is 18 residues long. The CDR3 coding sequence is TGTGCCAGCAGCCACCCCCGACAGGGGAGTTTCTCTGGAAACACCATATATTTT. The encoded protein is CASSHPRQGSFSGNTIYF.